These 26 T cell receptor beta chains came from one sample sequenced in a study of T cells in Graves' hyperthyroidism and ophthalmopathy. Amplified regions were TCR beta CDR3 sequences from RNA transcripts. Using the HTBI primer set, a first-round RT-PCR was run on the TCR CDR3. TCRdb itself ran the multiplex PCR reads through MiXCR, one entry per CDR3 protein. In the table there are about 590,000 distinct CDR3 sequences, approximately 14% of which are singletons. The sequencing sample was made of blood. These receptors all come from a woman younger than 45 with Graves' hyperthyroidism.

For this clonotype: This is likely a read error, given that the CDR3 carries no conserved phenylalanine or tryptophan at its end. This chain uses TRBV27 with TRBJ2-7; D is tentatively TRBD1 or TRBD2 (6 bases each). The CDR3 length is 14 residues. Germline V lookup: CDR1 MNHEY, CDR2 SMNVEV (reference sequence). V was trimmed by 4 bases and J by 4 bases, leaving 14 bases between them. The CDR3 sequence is CASSSGDNSYEQYL. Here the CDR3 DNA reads TGTGCCAGCAGTTCGGGGGACAACTCTTACGAGCAGTACCTC.

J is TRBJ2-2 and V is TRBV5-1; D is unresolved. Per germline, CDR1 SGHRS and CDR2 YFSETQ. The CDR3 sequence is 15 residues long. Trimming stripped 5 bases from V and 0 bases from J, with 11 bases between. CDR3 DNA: TGCGCCAGCAGGGAGACACCACCGAACACCGGGGAGCTGTTTTTT. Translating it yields CASRETPPNTGELFF.

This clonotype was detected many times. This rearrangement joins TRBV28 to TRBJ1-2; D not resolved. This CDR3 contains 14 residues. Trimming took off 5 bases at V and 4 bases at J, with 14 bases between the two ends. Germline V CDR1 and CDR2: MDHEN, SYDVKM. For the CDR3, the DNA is TGTGCCAGCAGTCCATCATGGACGGGCTATGGCTACACCTTC. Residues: CASSPSWTGYGYTF.

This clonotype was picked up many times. CDR3 sequence (DNA): TGTGCCTGGATCCCGGTTGAAGCTTTCTTT. Amino acids: CAWIPVEAFF. The chain recombines TRBV30 with TRBJ1-1; D is unclear. Trimming stripped 4 bases from V and 7 bases from J, with 7 bases between. The length of the CDR3 is 10 residues. Germline-derived CDR1 and CDR2 are GTSNPN and SVGIG (reference sequence).

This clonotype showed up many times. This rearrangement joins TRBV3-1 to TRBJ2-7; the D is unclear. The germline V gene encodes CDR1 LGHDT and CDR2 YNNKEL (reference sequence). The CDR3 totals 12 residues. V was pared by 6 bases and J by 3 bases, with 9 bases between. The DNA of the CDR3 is TGTGCCAGCAGGAGTATAAACTACGAGCAGTACTTC. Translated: CASRSINYEQYF.

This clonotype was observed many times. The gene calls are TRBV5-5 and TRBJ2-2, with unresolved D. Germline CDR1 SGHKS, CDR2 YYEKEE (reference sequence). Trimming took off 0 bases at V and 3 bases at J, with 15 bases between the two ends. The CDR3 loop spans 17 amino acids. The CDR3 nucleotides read TGTGCCAGCAGCTTGGCTCCGCTAGGCGGCGACACCGGGGAGCTGTTTTTT. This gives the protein CASSLAPLGGDTGELFF.

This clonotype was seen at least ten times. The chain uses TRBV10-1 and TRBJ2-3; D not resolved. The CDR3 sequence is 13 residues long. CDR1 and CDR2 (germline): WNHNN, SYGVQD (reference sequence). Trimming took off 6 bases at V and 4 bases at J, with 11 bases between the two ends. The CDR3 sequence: CASSALRADTQYF. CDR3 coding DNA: TGCGCCAGCAGCGCCCTACGGGCAGATACGCAGTATTTT.

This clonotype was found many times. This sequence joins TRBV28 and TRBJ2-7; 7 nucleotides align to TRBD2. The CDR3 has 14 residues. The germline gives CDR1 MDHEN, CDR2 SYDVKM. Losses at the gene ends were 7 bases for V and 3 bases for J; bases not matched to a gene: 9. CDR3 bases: TGTGCCAGCAAAGGAGCAGGGACTAACTACGAGCAGTACTTC. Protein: CASKGAGTNYEQYF.

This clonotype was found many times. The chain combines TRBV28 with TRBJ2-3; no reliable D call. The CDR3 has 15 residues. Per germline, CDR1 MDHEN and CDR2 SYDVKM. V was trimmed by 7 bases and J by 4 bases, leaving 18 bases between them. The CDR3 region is CASNQASTGADTQYF. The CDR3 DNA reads TGTGCCAGCAACCAAGCCTCCACCGGCGCAGATACGCAGTATTTT.

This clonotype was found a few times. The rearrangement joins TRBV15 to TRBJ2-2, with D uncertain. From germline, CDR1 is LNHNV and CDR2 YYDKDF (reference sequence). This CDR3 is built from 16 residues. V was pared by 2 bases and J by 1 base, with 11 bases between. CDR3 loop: CATSRRYGENTGELFF. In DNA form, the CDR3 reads TGTGCCACCAGCAGAAGATACGGCGAGAACACCGGGGAGCTGTTTTTT.

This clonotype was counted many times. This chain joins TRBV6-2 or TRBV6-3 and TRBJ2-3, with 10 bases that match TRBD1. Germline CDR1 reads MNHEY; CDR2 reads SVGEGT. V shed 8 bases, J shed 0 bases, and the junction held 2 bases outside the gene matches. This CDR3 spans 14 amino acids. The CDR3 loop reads CASAGQGSTDTQYF. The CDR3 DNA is TGTGCCAGCGCGGGACAGGGGAGCACAGATACGCAGTATTTT.

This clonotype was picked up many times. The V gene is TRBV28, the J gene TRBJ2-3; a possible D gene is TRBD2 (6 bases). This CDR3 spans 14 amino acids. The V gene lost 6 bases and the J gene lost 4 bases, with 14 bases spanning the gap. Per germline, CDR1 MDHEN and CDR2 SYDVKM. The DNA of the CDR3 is TGTGCCAGCAGGAAGACTAGTGGCGCAGATACGCAGTATTTT. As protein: CASRKTSGADTQYF.

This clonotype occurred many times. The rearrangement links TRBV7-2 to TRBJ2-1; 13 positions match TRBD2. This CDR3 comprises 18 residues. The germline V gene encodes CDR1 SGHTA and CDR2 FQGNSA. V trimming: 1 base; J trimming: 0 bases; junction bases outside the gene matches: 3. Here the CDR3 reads CASSLGTSGGGSYNEQFF. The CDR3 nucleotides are TGTGCCAGCAGCTTAGGGACTAGCGGGGGCGGCTCCTACAATGAGCAGTTCTTC. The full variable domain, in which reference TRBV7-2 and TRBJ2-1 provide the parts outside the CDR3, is GAGVSQSPSNKVTEKGKDVELRCDPISGHTALYWYRQSLGQGLEFLIYFQGNSAPDKSGLPSDRFSAERTGGSVSTLTIQRTQQEDSAVYLCASSLGTSGGGSYNEQFFGPGTRLTVL.

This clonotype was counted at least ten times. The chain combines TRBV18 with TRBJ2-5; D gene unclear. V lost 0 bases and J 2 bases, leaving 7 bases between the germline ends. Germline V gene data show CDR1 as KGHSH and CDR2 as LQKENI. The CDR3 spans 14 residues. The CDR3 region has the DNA TGTGCCAGCTCACCACCAGCGAAGCAAGAGACCCAGTACTTC. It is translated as CASSPPAKQETQYF.

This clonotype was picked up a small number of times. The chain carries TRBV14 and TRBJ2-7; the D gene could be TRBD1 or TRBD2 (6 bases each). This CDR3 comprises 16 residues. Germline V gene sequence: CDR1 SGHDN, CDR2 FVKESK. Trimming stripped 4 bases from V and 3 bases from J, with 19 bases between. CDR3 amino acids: CASSPPMPRGLYEQYF. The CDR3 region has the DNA TGTGCCAGCAGCCCCCCGATGCCCCGGGGGCTCTACGAGCAGTACTTC.

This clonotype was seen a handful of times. The CDR3 protein is CASSSTGFSSGYTF. CDR3 nucleotides: TGTGCCAGCAGTTCTACAGGGTTTTCATCTGGCTACACCTTC. The chain carries TRBV6-1 and TRBJ1-2; maybe TRBD1 (6 bases). V shed 5 bases and J shed 7 bases, with 17 bases lying between them. In germline, CDR1 is MNHNS, CDR2 SASEGT. This CDR3 is built from 14 residues.

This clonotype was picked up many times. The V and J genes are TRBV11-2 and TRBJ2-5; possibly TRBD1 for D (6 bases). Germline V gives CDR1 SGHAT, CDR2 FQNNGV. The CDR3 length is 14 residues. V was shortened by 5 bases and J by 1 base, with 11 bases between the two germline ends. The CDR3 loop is CASSLDRLQETQYF. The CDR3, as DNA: TGTGCCAGCAGCCTCGACAGGCTCCAAGAGACCCAGTACTTC.

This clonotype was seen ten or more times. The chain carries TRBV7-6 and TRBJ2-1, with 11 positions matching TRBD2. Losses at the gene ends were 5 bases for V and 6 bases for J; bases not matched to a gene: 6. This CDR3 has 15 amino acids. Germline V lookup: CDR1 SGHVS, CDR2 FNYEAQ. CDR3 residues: CASSPSGRSSNEQFF. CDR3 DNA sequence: TGTGCCAGCAGCCCTAGCGGGAGGAGTTCCAATGAGCAGTTCTTC.

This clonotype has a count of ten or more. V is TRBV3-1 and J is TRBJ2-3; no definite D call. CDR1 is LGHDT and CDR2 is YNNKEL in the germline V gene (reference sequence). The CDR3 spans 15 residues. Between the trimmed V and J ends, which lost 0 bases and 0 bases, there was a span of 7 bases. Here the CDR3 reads CASSQDRRSTDTQYF. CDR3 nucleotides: TGTGCCAGCAGCCAAGATCGGAGAAGCACAGATACGCAGTATTTT.

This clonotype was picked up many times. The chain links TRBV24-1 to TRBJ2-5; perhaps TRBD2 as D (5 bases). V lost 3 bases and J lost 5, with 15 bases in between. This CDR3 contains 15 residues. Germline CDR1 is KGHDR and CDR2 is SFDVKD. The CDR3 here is CATSDPTDYGETQYF. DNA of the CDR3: TGTGCCACCAGTGATCCGACCGACTACGGGGAGACCCAGTACTTC.

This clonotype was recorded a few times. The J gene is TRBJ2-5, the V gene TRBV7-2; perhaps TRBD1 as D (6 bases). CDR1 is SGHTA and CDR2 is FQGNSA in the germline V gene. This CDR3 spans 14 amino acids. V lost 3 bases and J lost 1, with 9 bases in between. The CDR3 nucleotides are TGTGCCAGCAGCTTCAGGGGATTCCAAGAGACCCAGTACTTC. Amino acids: CASSFRGFQETQYF.

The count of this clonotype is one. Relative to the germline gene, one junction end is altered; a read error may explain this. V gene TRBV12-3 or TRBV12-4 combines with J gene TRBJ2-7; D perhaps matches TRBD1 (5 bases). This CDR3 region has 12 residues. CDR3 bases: TGTGCCAGCAGTTCAGGGCCGTACGAGCAGTGCTTC. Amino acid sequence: CASSSGPYEQCF.

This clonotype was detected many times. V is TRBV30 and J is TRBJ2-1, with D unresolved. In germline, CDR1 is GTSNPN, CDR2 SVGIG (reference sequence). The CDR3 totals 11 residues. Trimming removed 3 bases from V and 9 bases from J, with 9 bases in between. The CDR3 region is CAWSRDVEQFF. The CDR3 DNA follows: TGTGCCTGGAGCCGAGATGTTGAGCAGTTCTTC.

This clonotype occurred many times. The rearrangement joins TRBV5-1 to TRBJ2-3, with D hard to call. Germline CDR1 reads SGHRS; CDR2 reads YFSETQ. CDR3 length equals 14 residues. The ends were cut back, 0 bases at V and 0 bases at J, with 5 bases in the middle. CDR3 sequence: CASSLGGSTDTQYF. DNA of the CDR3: TGCGCCAGCAGCTTGGGAGGTAGCACAGATACGCAGTATTTT.

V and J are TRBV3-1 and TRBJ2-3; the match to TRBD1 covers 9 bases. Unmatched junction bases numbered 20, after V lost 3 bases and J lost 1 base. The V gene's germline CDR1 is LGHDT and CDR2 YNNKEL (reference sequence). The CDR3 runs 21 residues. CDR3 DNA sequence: TGTGCCAGCAGCCACTTAGACCGGGACAGGGTTGGGAGAAGGGGCACAGATACGCAGTATTTT. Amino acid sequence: CASSHLDRDRVGRRGTDTQYF.

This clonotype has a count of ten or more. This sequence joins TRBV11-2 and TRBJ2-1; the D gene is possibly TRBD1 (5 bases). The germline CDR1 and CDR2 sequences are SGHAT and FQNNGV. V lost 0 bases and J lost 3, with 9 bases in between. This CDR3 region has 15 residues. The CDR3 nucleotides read TGTGCCAGCAGCTTAGAAGTAGACAGCTACAATGAGCAGTTCTTC. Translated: CASSLEVDSYNEQFF.